This paragraph reports one TCR beta chain. The antigen is unknown. The data originate from a study of human T cells and chemical hapten exposure. Turning to the study itself: Sensitization employed 2% DPC on 2 cm by 2 cm of upper inner arm skin.

Time point here: patch test 2, 6 weeks after DPC sensitization. Regarding treatment: therapeutic diphenylcyclopropenone sensitization with weekly scalp DPC. V lost 5 bases and J 10 bases, leaving 14 bases between the germline ends. This CDR3 contains 12 residues. TCRdb reprocessed the RACE reads with MiXCR, giving one entry per CDR3 protein. The sample has some 89,000 distinct CDR3 sequences; about 10% are singletons. Study conclusions and caveats: There was a positive correlation between PT1 expanded TCR counts and patch test score.

This TCR was recovered from a woman in her thirties with alopecia areata. Some clones in this sample may be carry-over from other donors' samples. The input for sequencing was whole blood, taken in connection with sensitization to the hapten diphenylcyclopropenone (DPC). The chain carries TRBV12-3 or TRBV12-4 and TRBJ1-2, with a weak D call TRBD1 (6 bases). Here the CDR3 DNA reads TGTGCCAGCAGTGTTACAGGGCCTGACTACACCTTC. Translating it yields CASSVTGPDYTF.